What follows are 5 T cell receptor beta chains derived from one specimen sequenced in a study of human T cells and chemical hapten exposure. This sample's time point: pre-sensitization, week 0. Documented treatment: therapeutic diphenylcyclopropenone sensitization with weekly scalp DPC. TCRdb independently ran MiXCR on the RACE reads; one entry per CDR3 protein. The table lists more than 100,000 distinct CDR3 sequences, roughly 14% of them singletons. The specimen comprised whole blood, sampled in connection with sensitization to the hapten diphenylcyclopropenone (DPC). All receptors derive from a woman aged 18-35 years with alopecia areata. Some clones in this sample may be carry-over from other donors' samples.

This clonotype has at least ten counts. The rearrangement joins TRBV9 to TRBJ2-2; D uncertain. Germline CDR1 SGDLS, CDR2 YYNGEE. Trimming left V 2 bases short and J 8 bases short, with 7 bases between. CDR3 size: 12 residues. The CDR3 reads CASSVVRGELFF. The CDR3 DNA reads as TGTGCCAGCAGCGTGGTTAGGGGGGAGCTGTTTTTT.

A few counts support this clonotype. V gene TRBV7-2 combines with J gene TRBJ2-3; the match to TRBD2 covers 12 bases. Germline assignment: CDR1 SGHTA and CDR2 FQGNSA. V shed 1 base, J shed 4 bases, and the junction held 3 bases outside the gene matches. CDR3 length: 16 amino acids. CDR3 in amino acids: CASSLVPSGGADTQYF. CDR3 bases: TGTGCCAGCAGCTTAGTTCCTAGCGGGGGGGCAGATACGCAGTATTTT.

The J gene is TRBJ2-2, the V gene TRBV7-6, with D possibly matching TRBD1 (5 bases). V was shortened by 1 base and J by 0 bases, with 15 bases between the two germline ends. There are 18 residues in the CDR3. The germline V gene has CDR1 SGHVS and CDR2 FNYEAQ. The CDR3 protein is CASSLDLGRTTNTGELFF. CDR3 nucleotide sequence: TGTGCCAGCAGCTTAGATCTTGGGCGGACAACGAACACCGGGGAGCTGTTTTTT.

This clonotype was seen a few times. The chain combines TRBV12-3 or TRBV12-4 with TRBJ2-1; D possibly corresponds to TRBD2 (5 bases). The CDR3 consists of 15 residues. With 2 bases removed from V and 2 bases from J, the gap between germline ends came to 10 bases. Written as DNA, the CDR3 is TGTGCCAGCAGTTTATTCGAGGGAGCCTACAATGAGCAGTTCTTC. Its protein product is CASSLFEGAYNEQFF.

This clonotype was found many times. The CDR3 DNA reads as TGTGCCAGCAGTTTGTACAGCCGGATTAATGAAAAACTGTTTTTT. Its translation: CASSLYSRINEKLFF. This chain connects TRBV27 to TRBJ1-4; D gene ambiguous. CDR3 size: 15 residues. The germline V and J ends were trimmed by 3 bases and 4 bases, with 12 bases remaining between them. CDR1 and CDR2 (germline): MNHEY, SMNVEV (reference sequence).